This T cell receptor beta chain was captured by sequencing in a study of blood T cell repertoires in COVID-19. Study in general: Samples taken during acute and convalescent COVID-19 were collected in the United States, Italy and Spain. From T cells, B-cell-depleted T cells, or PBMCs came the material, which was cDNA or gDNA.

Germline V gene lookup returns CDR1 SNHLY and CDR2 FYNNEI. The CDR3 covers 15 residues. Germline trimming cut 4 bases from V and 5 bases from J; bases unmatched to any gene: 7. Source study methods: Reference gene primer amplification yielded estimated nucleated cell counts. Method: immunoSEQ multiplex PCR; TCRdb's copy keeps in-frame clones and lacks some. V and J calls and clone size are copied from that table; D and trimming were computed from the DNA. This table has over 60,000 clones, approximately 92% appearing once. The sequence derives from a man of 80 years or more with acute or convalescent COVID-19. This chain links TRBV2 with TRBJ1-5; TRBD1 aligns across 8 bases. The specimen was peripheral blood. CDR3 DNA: TGTGCCAGCAGTGGGGACCGGGACAGGCATCAGCCCCAGCATTTT. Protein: CASSGDRDRHQPQHF.